This T cell receptor beta chain was sequenced during a study of blood T cells in healthy people across ages (dated by TCRdb to about 2015). Regarding the complete study: In model experiments, roughly one uniquely barcoded TCR beta cDNA molecule per two T cells was captured by template switching. The study measured age-related changes in TCR beta repertoire diversity using deep sequencing normalized with unique cDNA molecular identifiers. The donors were divided into four age groups: young (average approximately 16 years), middle-aged (about 40), aged (roughly 66) and long-lived (around 80). Donors of different ages were randomly distributed across sequencing lanes to avoid experimental bias. Two additional independent replicas of 1 million unique cDNA reads from the same blood draw were analyzed for two donors (one aged 18 to 29 and one aged 80 or older). On the study overall, not on this receptor specifically: A strong correlation was found between observed TCR beta diversity and the percentage of naive T cells measured by flow cytometry. Compared with the aged group, the long-lived group had more naive CD4+ T cells, fewer expanded clones and increased TCR diversity, suggesting age selection. Observed TCR beta diversity per million T cells fell roughly linearly with age, and a significant reduction was already apparent by age roughly 40. Since profiling was done on bulk unsorted PBMCs, naive and antigen-experienced compartments could not be conclusively compared. Because donor CMV infection status was unknown, age-related changes in expanded clonotypes were potentially confounded. Estimates of total diversity from one million sequenced T cells were regarded as lower bounds and underestimates.

The library was built by means of 5' RACE. A second PCR of about 6 to 12 cycles was run with a J-beta primer mix and a sample-barcoded 5' primer. Each TCR beta cDNA molecule received a unique molecular identifier from a template-switch 5' adaptor carrying 12 random nucleotides. Each sample yielded at least 2.5 million CDR3-containing paired-end reads. The Mint cDNA synthesis kit, primed by a TRBC-specific oligonucleotide, was used to synthesize first-strand cDNA from all RNA. After uracil-DNA glycosylase treatment, a first 18-cycle PCR used universal primers M1SS and BC2_uni_R on all cDNA. As for the authors' bioinformatics: Normalization of each sample was performed by random selection of 1 million high-quality reads, each carrying a distinct molecular identifier. Reads with shared molecular identifiers were discarded instead of being binned into consensus sequences. CDR3 identification, clonotype clustering and error correction used MiTCR with a Q25 quality threshold and the strictest error-elimination algorithm. A nonparametric unseen species model with Euler transformation was used to estimate lower-bound total TCR beta diversity. TCRdb reworked the public reads: Q25 trimming with fastp, MiXCR clone assembly, productive beta chains retained. Rows matching on CDR3 protein sequence are summarized as one entry with the most common DNA and genes. The V and J calls and clone size are TCRdb's, not the authors'. The sample table holds 1,800,000 or so distinct CDR3 sequences, of which approximately 39% were seen once. 20% to 25% of the sample lies in the top ten.

The roughly 37 donors, aged about 6 to 95 years, were systemically healthy Caucasian individuals from Russia. Each donor gave ten milliliters of peripheral blood, collected into EDTA-treated Vacutainer tubes. Ficoll-Paque density-gradient centrifugation was used to isolate PBMCs, with at least 6 million per sample. Total RNA, at least 5 micrograms per sample, was extracted from PBMCs with Trizol reagent. For every donor, an aliquot of PBMCs went through flow cytometry to measure the percentages of naive CD45RAhigh/CD27high T cells. Of note for this clonotype: Its antigen remains unidentified. Base-call qualities are not available, and no considerably larger clone is one nucleotide away.

The CDR3 covers 16 residues, taking in both the cysteine and the phenylalanine. Kept here is only the CDR3 DNA, which spans 48 bases and is read in frame from base 1. CDR1 and CDR2 are drawn from the germline V gene (reference sequence): SEHNR, FQNEAQ. Unmatched junction bases come to 15, with V trimmed by 5 bases and J by 13 bases. The receptor was derived from a human donor in good health. The sequencing sample was made of blood. The sequence links TRBV7-9 to TRBJ2-4; 12 central nucleotides agree with TRBD2. The CDR3 in this case is CASSPSGGAIINQQYF. The DNA sequence reads TGTGCCAGCAGCCCTAGCGGGGGGGCCATCATCAATCAGCAGTACTTC.